One sample yielded the 2 T cell receptor beta chains listed below, sequenced in a study of neurological immune-mediated disorders. Time point specified: technical triplicate 1. One entry per CDR3 protein results from TCRdb running MiXCR on the 5' RACE reads. The data contain 30,000 to 40,000 distinct CDR3 sequences, approximately 10% of them seen just once; the ten biggest clones take up roughly 4%. Sequenced sample: PBMCs. These receptors were taken from a man aged 55 to 69 with HTLV-1-associated myelopathy (HAM/TSP).

At least ten counts were recorded for this clonotype. As DNA, the CDR3 is TGTGCCAGCAGCTTAACCGCGGGAGGGGGAGAGACCCAGTACTTC. Its protein product is CASSLTAGGGETQYF. J is TRBJ2-5 and V is TRBV7-2; 9 bases agree with TRBD2. After removal of 2 bases from V and 4 bases from J, the junction contained 5 bases not matched to a gene. The germline V gene encodes CDR1 SGHTA and CDR2 FQGNSA. The CDR3 loop spans 15 amino acids.

This clonotype was counted many times. The chain employs TRBV20-1 and TRBJ2-7; 9 bases agree with TRBD1. This CDR3 comprises 12 residues. From germline, CDR1 is DFQATT and CDR2 SNEGSKA (reference sequence). V lost 5 bases and J lost 2; bases outside the gene matches: 1. This chain's CDR3 is CSAWTGAYEQYF. Written as DNA, the CDR3 is TGCAGTGCTTGGACAGGGGCCTACGAGCAGTACTTC.